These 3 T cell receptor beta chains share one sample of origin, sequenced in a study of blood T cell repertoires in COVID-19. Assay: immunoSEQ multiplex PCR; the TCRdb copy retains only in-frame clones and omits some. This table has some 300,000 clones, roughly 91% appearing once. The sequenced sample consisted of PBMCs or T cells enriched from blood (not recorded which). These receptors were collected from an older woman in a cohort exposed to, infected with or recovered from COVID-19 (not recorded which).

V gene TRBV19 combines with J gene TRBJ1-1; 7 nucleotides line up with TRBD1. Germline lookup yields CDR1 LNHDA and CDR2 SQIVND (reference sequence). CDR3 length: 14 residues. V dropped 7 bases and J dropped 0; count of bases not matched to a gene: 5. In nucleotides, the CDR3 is TGTGCCAGTACCCCGGGACAGCTGAACACTGAAGCTTTCTTT. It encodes CASTPGQLNTEAFF.

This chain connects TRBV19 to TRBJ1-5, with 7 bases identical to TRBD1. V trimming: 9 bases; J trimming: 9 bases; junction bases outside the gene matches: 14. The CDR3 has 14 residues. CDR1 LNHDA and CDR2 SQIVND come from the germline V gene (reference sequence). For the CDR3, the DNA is TGTGCCAGCGGAAGAGACAGGGACGCTTGGCCCCAGCATTTT. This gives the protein CASGRDRDAWPQHF.

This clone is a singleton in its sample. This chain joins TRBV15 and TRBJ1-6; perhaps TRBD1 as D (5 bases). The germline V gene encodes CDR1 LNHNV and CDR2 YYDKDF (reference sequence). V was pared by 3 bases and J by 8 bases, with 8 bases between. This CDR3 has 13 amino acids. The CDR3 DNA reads TGTGCCACCAGCAGTGACAGCTATTCACCCCTCCACTTT. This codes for CATSSDSYSPLHF.